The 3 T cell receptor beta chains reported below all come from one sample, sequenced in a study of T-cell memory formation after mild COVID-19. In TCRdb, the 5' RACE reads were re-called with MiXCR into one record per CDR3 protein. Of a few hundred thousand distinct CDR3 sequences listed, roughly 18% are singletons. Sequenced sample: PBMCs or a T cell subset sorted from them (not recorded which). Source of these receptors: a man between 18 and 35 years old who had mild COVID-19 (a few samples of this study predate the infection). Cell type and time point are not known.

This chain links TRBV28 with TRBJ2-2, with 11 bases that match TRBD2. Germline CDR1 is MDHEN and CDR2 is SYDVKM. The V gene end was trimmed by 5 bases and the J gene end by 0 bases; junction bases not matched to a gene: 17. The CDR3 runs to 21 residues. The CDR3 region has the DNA TGTGCCAGCAGTGGGGTTTGGGGTACGAGACTAGCGGGGACGAACACCGGGGAGCTGTTTTTT. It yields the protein CASSGVWGTRLAGTNTGELFF.

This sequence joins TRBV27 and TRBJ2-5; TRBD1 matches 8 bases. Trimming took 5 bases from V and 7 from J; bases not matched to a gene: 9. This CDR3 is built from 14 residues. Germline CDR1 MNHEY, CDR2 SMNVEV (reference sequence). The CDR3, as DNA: TGTGCCAGCAGTCAACTACAGGGGGGACCGACCCAGTACTTC. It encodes CASSQLQGGPTQYF.

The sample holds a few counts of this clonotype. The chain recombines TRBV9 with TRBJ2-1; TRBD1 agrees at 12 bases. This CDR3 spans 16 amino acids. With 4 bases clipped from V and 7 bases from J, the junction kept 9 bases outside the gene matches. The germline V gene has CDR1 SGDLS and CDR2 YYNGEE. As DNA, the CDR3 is TGTGCCAGCAGCCTTCGAGGGGACAGGGGGCCGAATGAGCAGTTCTTC. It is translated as CASSLRGDRGPNEQFF.